The clone carrying this T cell receptor (beta chain) has ten or more counts. No antigen is known for it. Distinct nucleotide sequences in the sample also encode this CDR3. Prior to thyroid surgery, none of the patients had received any treatment. Via MiXCR, TCRdb re-called the PCR reads. This repertoire shows about 36,000 clones, about 20% found once; its top ten account for 15% to 18%. The V end lost 4 bases, the J end lost 5 bases, and 17 bases lay between the germline ends. This CDR3 region has 14 residues. Germline CDR1 DFQATT, CDR2 SNEGSKA (reference sequence). These data belong to a study of metastatic and nonmetastatic thyroid tumors. Findings of the study overall: The reported finding was significantly higher TCR beta diversity in malignant thyroid tumors relative to benign nodules, in blood and tumor.

Source material: blood. The rearrangement links TRBV20-1 to TRBJ2-5, with D tentatively TRBD2 (5 bases). The clonotype was recovered from a female donor with papillary thyroid cancer or a benign thyroid nodule (not recorded which). Some clones in this sample may be carry-over from other donors' samples. The CDR3 protein is CSATPELGLETQYF. DNA for the CDR3: TGCAGTGCTACCCCTGAACTAGGACTGGAGACCCAGTACTTC.